This T cell receptor (beta chain) was retrieved from a study of blood T cell repertoires in COVID-19. Study background: Sites in the United States, Italy and Spain provided acute and convalescent COVID-19 samples. Sample material is recorded as cDNA or gDNA derived from T cells, B-cell-depleted T cells, or PBMCs.

As originally analysed: Amplification of reference gene primers was used by the study to estimate nucleated cell counts. The assay was immunoSEQ multiplex PCR, and TCRdb's table has in-frame clones only and misses some. V and J calls and clone size follow that table, whereas D and trimming were derived from the DNA. This table holds approximately 300,000 clones, 87% found once. Sample: peripheral blood. The clonotype comes from a woman aged 50 to 60 who had recovered from COVID-19.

CDR3 protein: CASSLSFRGHGYTF. CDR3 DNA: TGTGCCAGCAGTTTATCGTTCAGAGGCCATGGCTACACCTTC. V and J are TRBV28 and TRBJ1-2; no firm D call. Germline CDR1 reads MDHEN; CDR2 reads SYDVKM. There are 14 residues in the CDR3. V lost 1 base to trimming and J lost 6 bases, with 12 bases between them.